Included here is one T cell receptor (beta chain) sequence, with context. As yet, its antigen is unknown. Samples were taken at baseline and on day 1 of cycles 4 and 7. Generated by immunoSEQ multiplex PCR, the TCRdb table keeps only in-frame clones and is missing some. The sample contains fewer than 25,000 clones, roughly 66% of which appear only once. This entry comes from a study of OX40 agonist ivuxolimab in advanced cancers. Whole-study context: At 0.01 to 10 mg/kg, ivuxolimab was administered intravenously to patients every 2 weeks. About 40% of patients had received prior checkpoint inhibitor therapy.

V was pared by 11 bases and J by 2 bases, with 12 bases between. CDR1 MNHEY and CDR2 SMNVEV come from the germline V gene (reference sequence). There are 13 residues in the CDR3. Study results and limitations: There were, on average, more expanded clones in CD8+ T cells than in CD4+.

The starting material was CD4+ or CD8+ T cells sorted from blood, obtained in a trial of the OX40 agonist ivuxolimab. This clonotype originated in an adult with an advanced solid tumor such as melanoma, head and neck, liver or kidney cancer. The chain combines TRBV27 with TRBJ2-2; perhaps D is TRBD1 or TRBD2 (5 bases each). The CDR3 protein is CAAGALNTGELFF. CDR3 DNA: TGTGCCGCCGGGGCCTTAAACACCGGGGAGCTGTTTTTT.